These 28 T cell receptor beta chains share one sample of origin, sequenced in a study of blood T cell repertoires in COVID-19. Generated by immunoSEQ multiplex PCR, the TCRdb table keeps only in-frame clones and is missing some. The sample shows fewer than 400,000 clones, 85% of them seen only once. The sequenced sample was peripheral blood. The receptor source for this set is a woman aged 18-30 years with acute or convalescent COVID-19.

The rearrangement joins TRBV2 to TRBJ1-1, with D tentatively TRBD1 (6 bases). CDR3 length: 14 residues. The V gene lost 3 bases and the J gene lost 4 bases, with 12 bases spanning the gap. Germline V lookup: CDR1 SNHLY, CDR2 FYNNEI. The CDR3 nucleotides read TGTGCCAGCAGTGAGGGTGGGGGGGCCACTGAAGCTTTCTTT. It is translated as CASSEGGGATEAFF.

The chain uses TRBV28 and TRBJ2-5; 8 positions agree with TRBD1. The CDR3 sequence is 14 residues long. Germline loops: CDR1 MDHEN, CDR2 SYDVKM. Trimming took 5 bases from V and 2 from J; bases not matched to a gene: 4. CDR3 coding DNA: TGTGCCAGCAGTCCCCACAGGGGGCAAGAGACCCAGTACTTC. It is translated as CASSPHRGQETQYF. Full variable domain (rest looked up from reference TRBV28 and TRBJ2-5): DVKVTQSSRYLVKRTGEKVFLECVQDMDHENMFWYRQDPGLGLRLIYFSYDVKMKEKGDIPEGYSVSREKKERFSLILESASTNQTSMYLCASSPHRGQETQYFGPGTRLLVL.

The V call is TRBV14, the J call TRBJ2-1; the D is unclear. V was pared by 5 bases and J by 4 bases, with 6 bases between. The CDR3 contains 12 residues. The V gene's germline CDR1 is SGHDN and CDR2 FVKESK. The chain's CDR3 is CASSTEYNEQFF. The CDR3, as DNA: TGTGCCAGCAGCACAGAGTACAATGAGCAGTTCTTC. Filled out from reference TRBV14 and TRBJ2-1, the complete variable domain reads EAGVTQFPSHSVIEKGQTVTLRCDPISGHDNLYWYRRVMGKEIKFLLHFVKESKQDESGMPNNRFLAERTGGTYSTLKVQPAELEDSGVYFCASSTEYNEQFFGPGTRLTVL.

CDR3 sequence reads: CASSVAGGTEETQYF. The CDR3, as DNA: TGTGCCAGCTCAGTAGCGGGAGGTACGGAAGAGACCCAGTACTTC. The J gene is TRBJ2-5, the V gene TRBV18; 10 nucleotides align to TRBD2. From germline, CDR1 is KGHSH and CDR2 LQKENI. CDR3 length: 15 amino acids. Germline trimming cut 5 bases from V and 3 bases from J; bases unmatched to any gene: 6.

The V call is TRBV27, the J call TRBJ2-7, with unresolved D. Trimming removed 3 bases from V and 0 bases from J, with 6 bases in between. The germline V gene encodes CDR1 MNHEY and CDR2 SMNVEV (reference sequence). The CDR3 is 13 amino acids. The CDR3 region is CASSFQDSYEQYF. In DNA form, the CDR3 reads TGTGCCAGCAGTTTCCAGGACTCCTACGAGCAGTACTTC.

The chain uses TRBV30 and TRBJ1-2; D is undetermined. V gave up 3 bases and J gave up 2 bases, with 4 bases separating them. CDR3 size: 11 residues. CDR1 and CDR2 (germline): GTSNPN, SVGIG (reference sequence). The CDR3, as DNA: TGTGCCTGGAGGGGCAACTATGGCTACACCTTC. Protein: CAWRGNYGYTF.

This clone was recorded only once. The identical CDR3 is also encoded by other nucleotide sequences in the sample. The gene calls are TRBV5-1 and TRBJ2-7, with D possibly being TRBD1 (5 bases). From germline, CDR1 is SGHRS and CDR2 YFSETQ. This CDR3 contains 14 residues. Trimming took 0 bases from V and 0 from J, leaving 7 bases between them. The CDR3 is CASSLGGNSYEQYF. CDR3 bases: TGCGCCAGCAGCTTGGGGGGCAACTCCTACGAGCAGTACTTC.

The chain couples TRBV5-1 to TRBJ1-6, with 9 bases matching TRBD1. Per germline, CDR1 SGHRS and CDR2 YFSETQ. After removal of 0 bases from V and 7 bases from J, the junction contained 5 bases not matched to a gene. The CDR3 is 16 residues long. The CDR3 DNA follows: TGCGCCAGCAGCTTGGGGTCGGGACAGGGAAATTCACCCCTCCACTTT. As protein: CASSLGSGQGNSPLHF.

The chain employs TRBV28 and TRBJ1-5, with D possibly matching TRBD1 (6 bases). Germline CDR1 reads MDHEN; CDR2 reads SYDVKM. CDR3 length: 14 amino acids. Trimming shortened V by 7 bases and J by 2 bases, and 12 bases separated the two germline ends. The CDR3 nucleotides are TGTGCCAGCACCTCTGGGGGCGGCAATCAGCCCCAGCATTTT. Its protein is CASTSGGGNQPQHF.

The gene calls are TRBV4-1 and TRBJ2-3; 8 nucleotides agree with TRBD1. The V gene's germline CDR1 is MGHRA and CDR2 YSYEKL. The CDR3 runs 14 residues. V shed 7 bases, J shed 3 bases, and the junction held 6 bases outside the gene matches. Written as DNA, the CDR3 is TGCGCCAGCACTAAAGGGGACAGGACAGATACGCAGTATTTT. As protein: CASTKGDRTDTQYF.

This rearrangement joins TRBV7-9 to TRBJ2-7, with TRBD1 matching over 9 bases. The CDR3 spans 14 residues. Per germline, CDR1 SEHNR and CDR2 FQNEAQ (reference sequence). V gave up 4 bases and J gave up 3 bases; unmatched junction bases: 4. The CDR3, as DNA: TGTGCCAGCAGCTGGGGACAGGGCCACTACGAGCAGTACTTC. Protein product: CASSWGQGHYEQYF. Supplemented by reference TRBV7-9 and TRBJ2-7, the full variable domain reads DTGVSQNPRHKITKRGQNVTFRCDPISEHNRLYWYRQTLGQGPEFLTYFQNEAQLEKSRLLSDRFSAERPKGSFSTLEIQRTEQGDSAMYLCASSWGQGHYEQYFGPGTRLTVT.

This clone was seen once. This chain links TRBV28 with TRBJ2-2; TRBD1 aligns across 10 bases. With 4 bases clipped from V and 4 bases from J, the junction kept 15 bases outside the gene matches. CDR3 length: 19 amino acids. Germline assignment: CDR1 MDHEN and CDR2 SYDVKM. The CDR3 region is CASSSSRDRGVSGTGELFF. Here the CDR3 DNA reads TGTGCCAGCAGTTCCTCTAGGGACAGGGGTGTCTCGGGCACCGGGGAGCTGTTTTTT.

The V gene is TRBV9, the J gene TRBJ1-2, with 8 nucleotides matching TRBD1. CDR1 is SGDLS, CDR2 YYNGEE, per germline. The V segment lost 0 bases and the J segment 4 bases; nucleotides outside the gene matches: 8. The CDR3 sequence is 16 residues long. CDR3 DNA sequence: TGTGCCAGCAGCGTAGGCGGGACAGGCCTATCCTATGGCTACACCTTC. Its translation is CASSVGGTGLSYGYTF.

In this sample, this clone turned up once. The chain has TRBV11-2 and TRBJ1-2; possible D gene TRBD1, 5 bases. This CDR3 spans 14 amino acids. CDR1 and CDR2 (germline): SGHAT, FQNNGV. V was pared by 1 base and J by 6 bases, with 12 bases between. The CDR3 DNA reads TGTGCCAGCAGCTTAGTCCAGGGAAAGGATGGCTACACCTTC. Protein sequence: CASSLVQGKDGYTF.

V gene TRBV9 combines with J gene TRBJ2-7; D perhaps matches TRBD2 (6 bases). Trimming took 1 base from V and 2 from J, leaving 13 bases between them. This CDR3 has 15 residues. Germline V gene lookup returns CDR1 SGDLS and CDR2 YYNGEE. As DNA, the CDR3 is TGTGCCAGCAGCGTAACGGAGGGGATTCCCTACGAGCAGTACTTC. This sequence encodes CASSVTEGIPYEQYF.

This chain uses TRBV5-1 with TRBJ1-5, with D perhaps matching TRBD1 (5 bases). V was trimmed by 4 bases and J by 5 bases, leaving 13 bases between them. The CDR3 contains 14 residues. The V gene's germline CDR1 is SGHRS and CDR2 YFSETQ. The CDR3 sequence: CASSLDGGDQPQHF. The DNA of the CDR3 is TGCGCCAGCAGCCTGGACGGGGGGGATCAGCCCCAGCATTTT.

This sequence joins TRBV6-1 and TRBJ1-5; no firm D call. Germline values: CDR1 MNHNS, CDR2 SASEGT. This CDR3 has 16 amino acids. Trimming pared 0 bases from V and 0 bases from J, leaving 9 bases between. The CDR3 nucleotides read TGTGCCAGCAGTGAAGCATCGGGTTATAGCAATCAGCCCCAGCATTTT. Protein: CASSEASGYSNQPQHF.

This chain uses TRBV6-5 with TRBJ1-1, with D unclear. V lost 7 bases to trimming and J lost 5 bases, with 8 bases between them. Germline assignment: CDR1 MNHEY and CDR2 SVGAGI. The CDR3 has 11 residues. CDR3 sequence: CASKRRTEAFF. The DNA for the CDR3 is TGTGCCAGCAAGCGGAGAACTGAAGCTTTCTTT.

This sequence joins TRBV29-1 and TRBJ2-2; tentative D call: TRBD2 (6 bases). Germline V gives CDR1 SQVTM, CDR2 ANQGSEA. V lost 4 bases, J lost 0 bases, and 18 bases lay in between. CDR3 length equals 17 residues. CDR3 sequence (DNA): TGCAGCGTTGCCCCTCCGGGGGACCGTGCGAACACCGGGGAGCTGTTTTTT. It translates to CSVAPPGDRANTGELFF.

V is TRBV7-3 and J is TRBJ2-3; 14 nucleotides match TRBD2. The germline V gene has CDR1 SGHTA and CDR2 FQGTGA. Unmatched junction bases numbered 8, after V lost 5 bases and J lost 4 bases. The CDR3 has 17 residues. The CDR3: CASSHSGLAGVSDTQYF. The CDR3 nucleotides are TGTGCCAGCAGCCATTCGGGACTAGCGGGAGTTTCAGATACGCAGTATTTT. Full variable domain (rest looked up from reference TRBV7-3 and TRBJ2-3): GAGVSQTPSNKVTEKGKYVELRCDPISGHTALYWYRQSLGQGPEFLIYFQGTGAADDSGLPNDRFFAVRPEGSVSTLKIQRTERGDSAVYLCASSHSGLAGVSDTQYFGPGTRLTVL.

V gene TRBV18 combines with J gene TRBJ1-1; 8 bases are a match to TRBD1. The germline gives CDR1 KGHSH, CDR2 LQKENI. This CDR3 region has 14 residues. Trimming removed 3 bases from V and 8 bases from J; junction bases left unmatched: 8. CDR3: CASSPTGQAIEAFF. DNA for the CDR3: TGTGCCAGCTCACCCACGGGACAGGCGATAGAAGCTTTCTTT.

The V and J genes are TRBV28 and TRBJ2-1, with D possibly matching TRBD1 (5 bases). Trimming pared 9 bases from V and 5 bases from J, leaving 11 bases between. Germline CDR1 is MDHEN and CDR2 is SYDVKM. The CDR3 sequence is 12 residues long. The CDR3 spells CASVGVNNEQFF. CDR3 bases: TGTGCCAGTGTAGGGGTTAACAATGAGCAGTTCTTC.

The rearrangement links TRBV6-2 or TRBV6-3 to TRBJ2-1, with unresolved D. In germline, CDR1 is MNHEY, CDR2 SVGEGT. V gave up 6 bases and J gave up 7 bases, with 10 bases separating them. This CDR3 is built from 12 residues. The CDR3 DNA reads TGTGCCAGCAGCCTCCTTATGAATGAGCAGTTCTTC. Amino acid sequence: CASSLLMNEQFF.

The CDR3 nucleotides are TGTGCCAGCAGCCAATGGACAGGGCGAGAGGCAGATACGCAGTATTTT. This sequence encodes CASSQWTGREADTQYF. The chain recombines TRBV7-9 with TRBJ2-3; TRBD1 agrees at 8 bases. The CDR3 has 16 amino acids. Trimming at V came to 5 bases and at J to 4 bases, leaving 11 bases not matched to a gene. Germline values: CDR1 SEHNR, CDR2 FQNEAQ (reference sequence).

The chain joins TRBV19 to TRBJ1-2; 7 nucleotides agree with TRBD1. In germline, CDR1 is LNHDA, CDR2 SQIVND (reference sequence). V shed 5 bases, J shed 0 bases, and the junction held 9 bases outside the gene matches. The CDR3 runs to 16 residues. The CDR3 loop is CASSSRRDSPNYGYTF. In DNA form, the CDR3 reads TGTGCCAGTAGTTCCCGTCGGGACAGTCCTAACTATGGCTACACCTTC.

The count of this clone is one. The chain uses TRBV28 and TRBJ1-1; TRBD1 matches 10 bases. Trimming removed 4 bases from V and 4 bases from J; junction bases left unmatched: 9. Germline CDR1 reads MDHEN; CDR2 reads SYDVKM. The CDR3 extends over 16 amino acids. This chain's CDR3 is CASSSGDRGRPTEAFF. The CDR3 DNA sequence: TGTGCCAGCAGTTCCGGGGACAGGGGTCGCCCCACTGAAGCTTTCTTT.

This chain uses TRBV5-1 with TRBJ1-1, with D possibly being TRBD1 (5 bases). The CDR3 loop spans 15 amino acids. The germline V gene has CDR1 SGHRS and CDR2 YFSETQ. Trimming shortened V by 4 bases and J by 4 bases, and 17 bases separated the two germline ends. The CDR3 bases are TGCGCCAGCAGCAGGCTAGTACAGGAGGGCACTGAAGCTTTCTTT. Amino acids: CASSRLVQEGTEAFF.

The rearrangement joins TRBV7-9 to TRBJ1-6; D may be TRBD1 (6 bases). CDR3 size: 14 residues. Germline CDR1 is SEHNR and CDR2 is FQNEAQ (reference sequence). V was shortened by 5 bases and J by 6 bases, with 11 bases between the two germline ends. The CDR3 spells CASSLQGFNSPLHF. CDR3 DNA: TGTGCCAGCAGCCTACAGGGTTTTAATTCACCCCTCCACTTT.